This note documents a single T cell receptor beta chain sequence. The data were taken from a study of blood T cell repertoires in COVID-19. At the level of the study: COVID-19 samples from acute and convalescent phases originated in the United States, Italy and Spain.

The CDR3 extends over 17 amino acids. The germline V gene encodes CDR1 MNHEY and CDR2 SMNVEV (reference sequence). Trimming cost V 0 bases and J 0 bases, with 11 bases left between them. As handled by the study authors: For nucleated cells, counts were estimated from reference gene primer amplification. Repertoires were generated with immunoSEQ multiplex PCR, while TCRdb's copy carries only in-frame clones and drops some. V and J calls and clone size are given by that table; D and trimming were obtained from the DNA. The sample records about 320,000 clones, more than 85% being singletons. All enrollees were about 18 to 100 years old and from around 25 US areas. Up to 2 weeks before entering the study, exposed participants had met a COVID-19 case.

This receptor was identified in a woman in her 30s who had been exposed to COVID-19. The chain links TRBV27 to TRBJ2-2, with D unclear. The sample was PBMCs or T cells enriched from blood (not recorded which). CDR3 region: CASSLSRKRANTGELFF. CDR3 coding DNA: TGTGCCAGCAGTTTATCGAGGAAACGGGCGAACACCGGGGAGCTGTTTTTT.